Below, 15 T cell receptor beta chains from the same sample are listed, as sequenced in a study of identical twins (dated by TCRdb to between 2015 and 2016). The library was prepared using 5' RACE. Sequenced using an Illumina HiSeq 2000. Through fastp at Q25 and MiXCR, TCRdb rebuilt clones from the public reads, retaining in-frame beta chains. Each CDR3 protein gets just one entry, which takes the most common genes and DNA from the rows behind it. This sample comprises about 290,000 distinct CDR3 sequences, around 9.7% of them detected only once. The ten most abundant clones make up 6% to 8.5% of the sample. The same data also went into a second study, on yellow fever vaccine responses in identical twins.

Specimen: CD8+ T cells sorted from blood. These TCRs come from a woman aged 18-35 years in good health.

This sequence joins TRBV27 and TRBJ2-7, with 7 bases matching TRBD1. This CDR3 has 14 amino acids. The junction had 5 bases not matched to a gene; V was cut back by 4 bases and J by 2 bases. Germline V gives CDR1 MNHEY, CDR2 SMNVEV (reference sequence). DNA for the CDR3: TGTGCCAGCAGTTCTTACAGGGGTCCCTACGAGCAGTACTTC. It codes for CASSSYRGPYEQYF.

The CDR3 loop is CASSLKGPDYEQYF. CDR3 coding DNA: TGTGCCAGCAGTTTAAAGGGTCCCGACTACGAGCAGTACTTC. The chain couples TRBV12-3 or TRBV12-4 to TRBJ2-7; D gene ambiguous. Trimming cost V 2 bases and J 3 bases, with 11 bases left between them. The length of the CDR3 is 14 residues.

This clonotype was picked up a small number of times. The rearrangement links TRBV6-4 to TRBJ2-7, with 10 bases lining up with TRBD1. Germline lookup yields CDR1 MRHNA and CDR2 SNTAGT. J lost 6 bases, V lost 5 bases, and 7 bases had no gene match. The length of the CDR3 is 14 residues. For the CDR3, the DNA is TGTGCCAGCAGTACCGGGACAGGGGACGGCGAGCAGTACTTC. Translation: CASSTGTGDGEQYF.

The CDR3 here is CASSLNWERSYNEQFF. The CDR3 coding sequence is TGTGCCAGCAGCTTAAACTGGGAGAGGTCCTACAATGAGCAGTTCTTC. This chain joins TRBV11-2 and TRBJ2-1; possibly TRBD2 for D (5 bases). The CDR3 length is 16 residues. Germline V gene sequence: CDR1 SGHAT, CDR2 FQNNGV. Trimming stripped 2 bases from V and 1 base from J, with 12 bases between.

This clonotype has at least ten counts. The rearrangement links TRBV15 to TRBJ2-7; TRBD1 or TRBD2 may be the D gene (5 bases each). CDR3 size: 16 residues. Trimming removed 1 base from V and 3 bases from J, with 16 bases in between. Germline V gene sequence: CDR1 LNHNV, CDR2 YYDKDF (reference sequence). CDR3 in amino acids: CATSRARGQGRYEQYF. As DNA, the CDR3 is TGTGCCACCAGCAGAGCTCGCGGGCAGGGACGCTACGAGCAGTACTTC.

V usage is TRBV15 and J usage is TRBJ2-5; TRBD2 is a possible D gene (5 bases). Germline V gene data show CDR1 as LNHNV and CDR2 as YYDKDF (reference sequence). The CDR3 consists of 14 residues. Trimming pared 7 bases from V and 1 base from J, leaving 13 bases between. This chain's CDR3 is CATIEAGGQETQYF. The CDR3 DNA follows: TGTGCCACCATCGAGGCAGGAGGCCAAGAGACCCAGTACTTC.

This clonotype showed up many times. The chain links TRBV6-5 to TRBJ2-1; 7 bases map to TRBD2. The CDR3 runs to 15 residues. V trimming: 2 bases; J trimming: 4 bases; junction bases outside the gene matches: 5. CDR1 and CDR2 (germline): MNHEY, SVGAGI. CDR3 nucleotide sequence: TGTGCCAGCAGTTACGTTGCGGGAGCTTACAATGAGCAGTTCTTC. It is translated as CASSYVAGAYNEQFF.

This clonotype was found once. The rearrangement links TRBV19 to TRBJ2-7; 9 bases match TRBD2. With 4 bases clipped from V and 4 bases from J, the junction kept 14 bases outside the gene matches. Germline V lookup: CDR1 LNHDA, CDR2 SQIVND (reference sequence). The CDR3 consists of 17 residues. The CDR3, as DNA: TGTGCCAGTAGTACCTTGGATGGAGCGGGAGGCGCATACGAGCAGTACTTC. Amino acids: CASSTLDGAGGAYEQYF.

This clonotype was observed a handful of times. V usage is TRBV25-1 and J usage is TRBJ1-5; D unresolved. V was pared by 8 bases and J by 7 bases, with 9 bases between. CDR3 length: 11 residues. CDR1 MGHDK and CDR2 SYGVNS come from the germline V gene. CDR3 sequence (DNA): TGTGCCAGCGATTTAAAGCAGCCCCAGCATTTT. Translated: CASDLKQPQHF.

This clonotype was detected a few times. The chain is built from TRBV9 and TRBJ1-2, with 8 bases that match TRBD1. The germline V gene has CDR1 SGDLS and CDR2 YYNGEE. CDR3 length: 20 amino acids. V lost 0 bases to trimming and J lost 2 bases; unmatched junction nucleotides: 18. The CDR3 DNA reads TGTGCCAGCAGCGTAGCCGGGGTGACAGGGGCTTCCGGGGGGAACTATGGCTACACCTTC. Residues: CASSVAGVTGASGGNYGYTF.

Many counts were recorded for this clonotype. The CDR3 DNA reads as TGTGCCAGCAGCCCCTTTCCAGTTTTGGGAAATGAGCAGTTCTTC. The encoded protein is CASSPFPVLGNEQFF. The chain is built from TRBV14 and TRBJ2-1; the D is unclear. The CDR3 runs to 15 residues. Trimming shortened V by 4 bases and J by 7 bases, and 17 bases separated the two germline ends. Germline CDR1 is SGHDN and CDR2 is FVKESK.

CDR3 DNA: TGTGCCAGCAGCTTAGCGTACCGGGGGTACACTGAAGCTTTCTTT. This translates into CASSLAYRGYTEAFF. V is TRBV7-6 and J is TRBJ1-1; TRBD1 is a possible D gene (5 bases). CDR1 SGHVS and CDR2 FNYEAQ come from the germline V gene. This CDR3 has 15 amino acids. The germline V and J ends were trimmed by 0 bases and 3 bases, with 11 bases remaining between them. Looking up the rest from reference TRBV7-6 and TRBJ1-1 gives the full variable domain: GAGVSQSPRYKVTKRGQDVALRCDPISGHVSLYWYRQALGQGPEFLTYFNYEAQQDKSGLPNDRFSAERPEGSISTLTIQRTEQRDSAMYRCASSLAYRGYTEAFFGQGTRLTVV.

This clonotype was observed at least ten times. The chain has TRBV21-1 and TRBJ2-7. TRBV21-1 is labeled a pseudogene. This CDR3 has 13 residues. The CDR3, as DNA: TGTGCCAGCAGCAAATCCGTATCCTACGAGCAGTACTTC. It encodes CASSKSVSYEQYF.

The chain carries TRBV7-9 and TRBJ2-1, with D hard to call. The CDR3 sequence is 14 residues long. Trimming cost V 2 bases and J 5 bases, with 10 bases left between them. Per the germline V gene, CDR1 is SEHNR and CDR2 is FQNEAQ (reference sequence). The CDR3 region is CASSLSIPNNEQFF. DNA for the CDR3: TGTGCCAGCAGCTTAAGTATACCGAACAATGAGCAGTTCTTC.

The table lists this clonotype with many counts. The chain carries TRBV27 and TRBJ2-1; 10 bases fit TRBD2. Germline lookup yields CDR1 MNHEY and CDR2 SMNVEV (reference sequence). J lost 3 bases, V lost 6 bases, and 8 bases had no gene match. The CDR3 has 16 residues. DNA of the CDR3: TGTGCCAGCAGACAACCAGCGGGAGGGGACTACAATGAGCAGTTCTTC. This encodes CASRQPAGGDYNEQFF.